A selection of T cell receptor beta chains follows, all from one sample in a study of response to subunit inactivated influenza vaccine. TCRdb reanalysed the RT-PCR reads using MiXCR and keeps one entry per CDR3 protein. Of 600,000 to 850,000 distinct CDR3 sequences in the sample, 14% are singletons; the top ten hold less than 9%. The starting material was PBMCs from blood, obtained less than 15 days before vaccination. The receptor source for this set is a man aged 50-60 years who received an inactivated influenza vaccine. The CDR3 runs from the conserved cysteine through the conserved F or W. The order of the fields is D gene, clone size, V gene, J gene, CDR3 DNA, CDR3 protein. D genes are given only for firm matches. Clone sizes are given selectively: once, few, many, or a class where the clone is expanded.

NA,NA,TRBV5-1,TRBJ1-1,TGCGCCAGCAGCTTCAGAAGCATGAACACTGAAGCTTTCTTT,CASSFRSMNTEAFF
NA,NA,TRBV2,TRBJ2-7,TGTGCCAGCAGTCTGCACAAGTCAGGGGAGCAGTACTTC,CASSLHKSGEQYF
NA,few,TRBV7-9,TRBJ2-2,TGTGCCAGCAGCTTGGTTCACCGGGAGCTGTTTTTT,CASSLVHRELFF
TRBD1,NA,TRBV27,TRBJ2-6,TGTGCCAGCAGTTGGGACAGCTCTGGGGCCAACGTCCTGACTTTC,CASSWDSSGANVLTF
NA,few,TRBV7-2,TRBJ1-1,TGTGCCAGCAGCCCGCCGGTCCCGAACACTGAAGCTTTCTTT,CASSPPVPNTEAFF
NA,many,TRBV12-3/TRBV12-4,TRBJ1-2,TGTGCCAGCAGTCCCCGGCAGGGGAACTATGGCTACACCTTC,CASSPRQGNYGYTF
NA,few,TRBV9,TRBJ1-5,TGTGCCAGCAGCGTAGAAGGGGGAACCAATCAGCCCCAGCATTTT,CASSVEGGTNQPQHF
TRBD1,many,TRBV6-5,TRBJ2-6,TGTGCCAGCAGCCCCTTCGGACAGGGTTGGACTGGGGCCAACGTCCTGACTTTC,CASSPFGQGWTGANVLTF
NA,many,TRBV20-1,TRBJ2-1,TGCAGTGCAGACGACACAAACCTGTCACGGTTCTTC,CSADDTNLSRFF
NA,few,TRBV7-8,TRBJ2-1,TGTGCCAGCAGCTTAGTTGTGGTAGGCGTTGAGCAGTTCTTC,CASSLVVVGVEQFF
TRBD2,NA,TRBV6-2/TRBV6-3,TRBJ2-1,TGTGCCAGCAGTCCACTAGCGGGAGCAAATGAGCAGTTCTTC,CASSPLAGANEQFF
TRBD1,few,TRBV7-2,TRBJ2-1,TGTGCCAGCAGCCGAGGGACAGTTAATGAGCAGTTCTTC,CASSRGTVNEQFF
NA,NA,TRBV28,TRBJ2-4,TGTGCCAGCAGTTTCATCGGAGGGGCCAAAAACATTCAGTACTTC,CASSFIGGAKNIQYF
TRBD1,NA,TRBV5-1,TRBJ2-2,TGCGCCAGCAGCGCCCCCCGGACAGGGGTCGGCGGGGAGCTGTTTTTT,CASSAPRTGVGGELFF
NA,NA,TRBV24-1,TRBJ2-1,TGTGCCACCATGGGACTCTACAATGAGCAGTTCTTC,CATMGLYNEQFF
NA,many,TRBV12-3/TRBV12-4,TRBJ2-7,TGTGCCAGCAGTCCCGGGACAAACTACGAGCAGTACTTC,CASSPGTNYEQYF
TRBD2,few,TRBV7-2,TRBJ2-7,TGTGCCAGCAGCTTAGAAATAGGACTAGCAACCGAGCAGTACTTC,CASSLEIGLATEQYF
TRBD1,NA,TRBV23-1,TRBJ2-7,TGCGCCAGCAGTCTTATAAAGGACAGGACCTACGAGCAGTACTTC,CASSLIKDRTYEQYF
NA,NA,TRBV29-1,TRBJ2-7,TGCAGCGTTGGGGGGGCTCACGAGCAGTACTTC,CSVGGAHEQYF
NA,few,TRBV7-3,TRBJ2-3,TGTGCCAGCAGCTTATTCGGGCGACTCCTAGCAAGGGGTAGCACAGATACGCAGTATTTT,CASSLFGRLLARGSTDTQYF
NA,NA,TRBV2,TRBJ1-5,TGTGCCAGCGGACCCGGTAATCAGCCCCAGCATTTT,CASGPGNQPQHF
NA,NA,TRBV9,TRBJ1-4,TGTGCCAGCAGCGTAGGTCCAGGCGGAAATGAAAAACTGTTTTTT,CASSVGPGGNEKLFF
NA,few,TRBV12-3/TRBV12-4,TRBJ1-1,TGTGCCAGCAGGCCCGGGGGGAGCACTGAAGCTTTCTTT,CASRPGGSTEAFF
NA,NA,TRBV29-1,TRBJ1-1,TGCAGCGTTGAAGCAGGAACCCGAACTGAAGCTTTCTTT,CSVEAGTRTEAFF
NA,few,TRBV7-2,TRBJ2-3,TGTGCCAGCAGCTTAGAGGGCCGCGGGGATACGCAGTATTTT,CASSLEGRGDTQYF
NA,NA,TRBV28,TRBJ2-1,TGTGCCAGCAGTTTAATTGGCGGGATTGAGAGGTTCTTC,CASSLIGGIERFF
TRBD2,NA,TRBV28,TRBJ2-5,TGTGCCAGCAGTTTTAGCGGGGCCCTTCAAGAGACCCAGTACTTC,CASSFSGALQETQYF
NA,many,TRBV27,TRBJ2-1,TGTGCCAGCAGTTCTGCGGACAGATTCTACAATGAGCAGTTCTTC,CASSSADRFYNEQFF